This TCR beta chain was identified during a study of blood T cell repertoires in COVID-19. Study overall: Sources were T cells, B-cell-depleted T cells, or PBMCs; the material itself was cDNA or gDNA.

Per the germline V gene, CDR1 is SGHRS and CDR2 is YFSETQ. Trimming cost V 2 bases and J 2 bases; bases outside gene matches: 5. The CDR3 consists of 16 residues. The data were produced by immunoSEQ multiplex PCR, yet TCRdb's version contains in-frame clones alone and is incomplete. Of 350,000 to 550,000 clones listed, roughly nine tenths are singletons. Adults between roughly 18 and 90 years of age took part from 24 US areas. Clinical history reported by participants formed the basis on which cohorts were assigned. Source material: PBMCs or T cells enriched from blood (not recorded which). This TCR derives from a man aged 25-40 years who had recovered from COVID-19. This chain links TRBV5-1 with TRBJ2-3; 10 positions agree with TRBD2. The CDR3 protein is CASSFVGLADTDTQYF. As DNA, the CDR3 is TGCGCCAGCAGCTTCGTCGGACTAGCGGACACAGATACGCAGTATTTT.